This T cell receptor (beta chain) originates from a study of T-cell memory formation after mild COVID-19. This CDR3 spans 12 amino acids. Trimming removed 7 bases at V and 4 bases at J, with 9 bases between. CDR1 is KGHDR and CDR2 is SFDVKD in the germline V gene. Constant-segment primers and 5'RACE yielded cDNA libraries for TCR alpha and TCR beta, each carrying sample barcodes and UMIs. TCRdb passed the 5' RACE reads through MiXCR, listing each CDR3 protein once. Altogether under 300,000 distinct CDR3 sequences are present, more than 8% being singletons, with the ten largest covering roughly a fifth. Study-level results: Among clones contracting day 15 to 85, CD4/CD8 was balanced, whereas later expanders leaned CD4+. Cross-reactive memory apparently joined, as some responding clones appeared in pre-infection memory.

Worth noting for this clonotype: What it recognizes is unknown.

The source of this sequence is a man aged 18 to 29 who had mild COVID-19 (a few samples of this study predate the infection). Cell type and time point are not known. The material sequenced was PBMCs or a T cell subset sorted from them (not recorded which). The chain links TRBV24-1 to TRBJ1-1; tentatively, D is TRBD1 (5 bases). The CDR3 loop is CATRGDGTEAFF. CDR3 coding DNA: TGTGCCACCAGGGGGGACGGCACTGAAGCTTTCTTT.